The clone carrying this T cell receptor (beta chain) came up a few times. This record comes from a study of blood T cell repertoires in COVID-19. Study at large: The United States, Italy and Spain were the sources of the acute and convalescent COVID-19 samples. T cells, B-cell-depleted T cells, or PBMCs provided the cDNA or gDNA that served as material.

Only in-frame clones appear in the TCRdb table, and some are missing; sequencing was by immunoSEQ multiplex PCR. The sample carries roughly 220,000 clones, 65% to 85% recorded once. Allocation to cohorts depended on clinical history reported by the participants. Trimming pared 6 bases from V and 3 bases from J, leaving 11 bases between. CDR1 and CDR2 from the germline V gene are SNHLY and FYNNEI. The CDR3 runs to 13 residues. The gene calls are TRBV2 and TRBJ1-1; the D gene is possibly TRBD1 (5 bases). The TCR comes from a man aged 30-40 years with acute COVID-19. The specimen was PBMCs or T cells enriched from blood (not recorded which). The CDR3 DNA is TGTGCCAGCAGCCGAGACAGCTACACTGAAGCTTTCTTT. Its protein is CASSRDSYTEAFF.